These 20 T cell receptor beta chains were all obtained from the same sample, sequenced in a study of T cells after yellow fever vaccination. From the 5' RACE reads, TCRdb called clonotypes with MiXCR, one entry per CDR3 protein. The table has about 68,000 distinct CDR3 sequences, about 7% seen once. This specimen was CD8+ T cells sorted from PBMCs, taken roughly 46 days after the first yellow fever vaccination. The receptors derive from a man aged 18 to 29 who received the YFV17D yellow fever vaccine.

The V and J genes are TRBV4-1 and TRBJ1-2; a weak D match, TRBD1 (5 bases). This CDR3 is built from 14 residues. With 1 base removed from V and 0 bases from J, the gap between germline ends came to 6 bases. The germline V gene encodes CDR1 MGHRA and CDR2 YSYEKL. Here the CDR3 reads CASSQVQANYGYTF. The CDR3 DNA is TGCGCCAGCAGCCAAGTACAGGCTAACTATGGCTACACCTTC.

This clonotype was seen only a few times. V and J are TRBV7-9 and TRBJ2-7, with D hard to call. CDR3 length equals 14 residues. V lost 1 base, J lost 2 bases, and 9 bases lay in between. CDR1 and CDR2 (germline): SEHNR, FQNEAQ (reference sequence). DNA for the CDR3: TGTGCCAGCAGCTTAGTTGGCAGAACCTACGAGCAGTACGTC. Protein: CASSLVGRTYEQYV.

This chain links TRBV3-1 with TRBJ1-4; TRBD1 matches at 7 bases. Trimming at V came to 4 bases and at J to 3 bases, leaving 8 bases not matched to a gene. The CDR3 extends over 16 amino acids. The germline V gene encodes CDR1 LGHDT and CDR2 YNNKEL (reference sequence). CDR3 loop: CASSPPAGTANEKLFF. The CDR3 bases are TGTGCCAGCAGCCCGCCCGCCGGGACAGCTAATGAAAAACTGTTTTTT.

This clonotype was counted between two and nine times. This sequence joins TRBV7-9 and TRBJ2-3; the match to TRBD1 covers 8 bases. The CDR3 has 15 residues. The junction had 9 bases not matched to a gene; V was cut back by 5 bases and J by 5 bases. Germline lookup yields CDR1 SEHNR and CDR2 FQNEAQ (reference sequence). In DNA form, the CDR3 reads TGTGCCAGCAGCCTCAGGGGGCGTTCTGAAGATACGCAGTATTTT. Its protein product is CASSLRGRSEDTQYF.

The sample holds a few counts of this clonotype. V and J are TRBV5-1 and TRBJ2-1, with TRBD2 identical over 9 bases. This CDR3 region has 15 residues. The germline CDR1 and CDR2 sequences are SGHRS and YFSETQ. J gave up 3 bases and V 0 bases, and 1 base lay outside the gene matches. The CDR3 sequence: CASSLVAGDYNEQFF. CDR3 DNA: TGCGCCAGCAGCTTGGTAGCGGGGGACTACAATGAGCAGTTCTTC.

This chain connects TRBV1 to TRBJ2-1; the D call TRBD2 from the table was never checked on the DNA. TRBV1 is recorded as a pseudogene. The CDR3 has 16 residues. The CDR3 nucleotides read TGCACCAGCAGCCCCTCGGAGCGGGGGGGCCCAAATGAGCAGTTCTTC. This gives the protein CTSSPSERGGPNEQFF.

This clonotype was seen a few times. The chain couples TRBV7-2 to TRBJ2-7; D is unclear. The V gene lost 2 bases and the J gene lost 3 bases, with 8 bases spanning the gap. CDR1 and CDR2 (germline): SGHTA, FQGNSA. This CDR3 region has 13 residues. The CDR3 protein is CASSLSPYYEQYV. Written as DNA, the CDR3 is TGTGCCAGCAGCTTAAGCCCCTACTACGAGCAGTACGTC.

The sample holds a few counts of this clonotype. This chain uses TRBV6-4 with TRBJ2-3; 13 bases are a match to TRBD2. V shed 4 bases, J shed 5 bases, and the junction held 6 bases outside the gene matches. Germline V gene data show CDR1 as MRHNA and CDR2 as SNTAGT. This CDR3 has 16 residues. The CDR3 region is CASSATSGGALDTQYF. The DNA for the CDR3 is TGTGCCAGCAGTGCCACTAGCGGGGGGGCCTTAGATACGCAGTATTTT.

As regards this clonotype: A read error is possible here, since a much larger clone lies one base away. In DNA, the CDR3 is TGCGCCAGCAGCCAAGGGACAGGGGACCAAGACACCCAGTACTTC. Translating gives CASSQGTGDQDTQYF. The V and J genes are TRBV4-3 and TRBJ2-5; 9 nucleotides align to TRBD1. This CDR3 region has 15 residues. Germline V gives CDR1 LGHNA, CDR2 YSLEER.

This clonotype occurred many times. The rearrangement links TRBV6-1 to TRBJ2-2; TRBD1 matches at 8 bases. Germline values: CDR1 MNHNS, CDR2 SASEGT. The CDR3 has 17 residues. Losses at the gene ends were 1 base for V and 4 bases for J; bases not matched to a gene: 8. The CDR3 nucleotides read TGTGCCAGCAGTGAAGAGCTTTCAGGGGGCTTCACCGGGGAGCTGTTTTTT. Protein product: CASSEELSGGFTGELFF.

This clonotype was counted at least ten times. The rearrangement joins TRBV6-2 or TRBV6-3 to TRBJ2-5; 13 nucleotides align to TRBD2. The CDR3 length is 19 residues. Germline V gene data show CDR1 as MNHEY and CDR2 as SVGEGT. J was trimmed by 5 bases and V by 0 bases; bases with no gene match: 12. The CDR3 is CASSYSVGLAGERRETQYF. The CDR3 nucleotides read TGTGCCAGCAGTTACTCCGTTGGACTAGCGGGGGAAAGGAGGGAGACCCAGTACTTC.

This clonotype was counted many times. The chain couples TRBV12-3 or TRBV12-4 to TRBJ2-5; 8 nucleotides agree with TRBD2. Trimming removed 5 bases from V and 0 bases from J; junction bases left unmatched: 5. The CDR3 has 15 amino acids. The CDR3 protein is CASSPTGGYQETQYF. CDR3 sequence (DNA): TGTGCCAGCAGTCCAACGGGGGGGTACCAAGAGACCCAGTACTTC.

This clonotype was detected a few times. The V gene is TRBV15, the J gene TRBJ1-1; D gene ambiguous. The CDR3 is 14 residues long. Germline lookup yields CDR1 LNHNV and CDR2 YYDKDF (reference sequence). V lost 0 bases and J 6 bases, leaving 11 bases between the germline ends. This chain's CDR3 is CATSRDRGEPEAFF. The CDR3 DNA reads TGTGCCACCAGCAGAGATCGTGGGGAGCCTGAAGCTTTCTTT.

This clonotype was seen only a few times. The chain combines TRBV3-1 with TRBJ2-5; D not resolved. Deletions cut 4 bases from V and 1 base from J, with 13 bases between. This CDR3 comprises 15 residues. The germline gives CDR1 LGHDT, CDR2 YNNKEL (reference sequence). CDR3 nucleotide sequence: TGTGCCAGCAGCCCAGGATATGGCCTCCAAGAGACCCAGTACTTC. Its translation is CASSPGYGLQETQYF.

This clonotype has a count of ten or more. V gene TRBV2 combines with J gene TRBJ2-7; 8 bases line up with TRBD2. The length of the CDR3 is 12 residues. With 8 bases clipped from V and 8 bases from J, the junction kept 8 bases outside the gene matches. Looked up from germline, CDR1 is SNHLY and CDR2 is FYNNEI. CDR3 DNA sequence: TGTGCCAGCCGGGACGGGGGGGGTCAGCAGTACTTC. This encodes CASRDGGGQQYF. The full variable domain, its missing parts supplied by reference TRBV2 and TRBJ2-7, is EPEVTQTPSHQVTQMGQEVILRCVPISNHLYFYWYRQILGQKVEFLVSFYNNEISEKSEIFDDQFSVERPDGSNFTLKIRSTKLEDSAMYFCASRDGGGQQYFGPGTRLTVT.

There are many counts of this clonotype. The CDR3 here is CASSKSGGKYNEQFF. As DNA, the CDR3 is TGCGCCAGCAGCAAGAGCGGGGGGAAGTACAATGAGCAGTTCTTC. The V call is TRBV5-1, the J call TRBJ2-1; 9 positions agree with TRBD2. Germline trimming cut 4 bases from V and 4 bases from J; bases unmatched to any gene: 6. This CDR3 is built from 15 residues. CDR1 is SGHRS, CDR2 YFSETQ, per germline.

In this sample, this clonotype turned up many times. The chain combines TRBV12-3 or TRBV12-4 with TRBJ2-1; D is undetermined. V was trimmed by 3 bases and J by 1 base, leaving 13 bases between them. This CDR3 contains 16 residues. The DNA for the CDR3 is TGTGCCAGCAGTTTTGGTGGGATGGGGTCCTACAATGAGCAGTTCTTC. It specifies CASSFGGMGSYNEQFF.

This clonotype was picked up many times. This chain connects TRBV4-3 to TRBJ1-1; no reliable D call. CDR1 LGHNA and CDR2 YSLEER come from the germline V gene. This CDR3 has 17 amino acids. The V gene lost 0 bases and the J gene lost 0 bases, with 14 bases spanning the gap. This chain's CDR3 is CASSQDYFRNVNTEAFF. The CDR3 nucleotides are TGCGCCAGCAGCCAAGATTACTTTAGAAACGTGAACACTGAAGCTTTCTTT.

There are a few counts of this clonotype. CDR3 bases: TGTGCCAGCAGCCAAATATGGGGGGGAATGAACACTGAAGCTTTCTTT. As protein: CASSQIWGGMNTEAFF. The rearrangement joins TRBV3-1 to TRBJ1-1, with a possible D match to TRBD1 (5 bases). Germline assignment: CDR1 LGHDT and CDR2 YNNKEL (reference sequence). The CDR3 is 16 amino acids. Trimming stripped 2 bases from V and 0 bases from J, with 13 bases between. Filled out from reference TRBV3-1 and TRBJ1-1, the complete variable domain reads DTAVSQTPKYLVTQMGNDKSIKCEQNLGHDTMYWYKQDSKKFLKIMFSYNNKELIINETVPNRFSPKSPDKAHLNLHINSLELGDSAVYFCASSQIWGGMNTEAFFGQGTRLTVV.

This clonotype has ten or more counts. The gene calls are TRBV7-9 and TRBJ2-2, with 9 positions matching TRBD2. Trimming at V came to 6 bases and at J to 2 bases, leaving 10 bases not matched to a gene. The CDR3 loop spans 17 amino acids. Per the germline V gene, CDR1 is SEHNR and CDR2 is FQNEAQ (reference sequence). CDR3 sequence: CASRLRIAGANTGELFF. The CDR3 nucleotides are TGTGCCAGCAGGTTGCGAATAGCGGGAGCAAACACCGGGGAGCTGTTTTTT. Based on the CDR3 plus reference TRBV7-9 and TRBJ2-2, the full variable domain is DTGVSQNPRHKITKRGQNVTFRCDPISEHNRLYWYRQTLGQGPEFLTYFQNEAQLEKSRLLSDRFSAERPKGSFSTLEIQRTEQGDSAMYLCASRLRIAGANTGELFFGEGSRLTVL.